This T cell receptor beta chain is drawn from a study of shared clonotypes between healthy human individuals. Study in general: Each donor's CD4 naive and CD4 memory cells filled three plates apiece, CD8 naive two, and CD8 memory one.

V lost 2 bases and J lost 0, with 8 bases in between. The CDR3 covers 14 residues. Germline loops: CDR1 MNHEY, CDR2 SMNVEV (reference sequence). To note about this clone: The antigen is unknown.

Whole-study findings and limits: Memory subsets generally showed smaller estimated richness than naive subsets did.

Terminally differentiated effector memory CD45RA+ cells were left out of the naive CD8 fraction, which was CD45RO-negative and positively selected for CCR7. Assay execution proceeded at the deep level. Genomic DNA belonging to each subset was distributed in equal measure over several immunoSEQ plates. The assay was immunoSEQ multiplex PCR, and TCRdb's table has in-frame clones only and misses some. Counted here are more than 2 million clones, 85% to 95% occurring once; the ten biggest clones make up roughly 1%. The V call is TRBV27, the J call TRBJ2-7; D not certain. The TCR comes from a man between 18 and 29 years old in good health. The sequencing sample was made of naive CD8+ T cells sorted from blood. DNA for the CDR3: TGTGCCAGCAGTTTAAAGAGCGTCTCCTACGAGCAGTACTTC. It yields the protein CASSLKSVSYEQYF.